These 19 T cell receptor beta chains were all obtained from the same sample, sequenced in a study of blood T cell repertoires in COVID-19. Produced via immunoSEQ multiplex PCR; TCRdb's table is partial and in-frame only. Among about 50,000 clones listed, roughly 85% were seen once. Material for sequencing was peripheral blood. These receptors were taken from a man between 65 and 85 years old with acute or convalescent COVID-19.

The J gene is TRBJ1-5, the V gene TRBV4-2; no reliable D call. Trimming cost V 4 bases and J 3 bases, with 10 bases left between them. Germline V gives CDR1 LGHNA, CDR2 YNFKEQ. CDR3 length: 14 amino acids. The CDR3 sequence is CASSRGLINQPQHF. The CDR3 bases are TGTGCCAGCAGCCGCGGACTGATCAATCAGCCCCAGCATTTT.

The chain joins TRBV9 to TRBJ2-5; 9 positions agree with TRBD1. With 4 bases clipped from V and 4 bases from J, the junction kept 5 bases outside the gene matches. Germline V lookup: CDR1 SGDLS, CDR2 YYNGEE. The CDR3 is 14 amino acids. CDR3 DNA sequence: TGTGCCAGCAGCCCAGGACAGGGGAGAGAGACCCAGTACTTC. As protein: CASSPGQGRETQYF.

This sequence joins TRBV5-1 and TRBJ2-3; no clear D gene. From germline, CDR1 is SGHRS and CDR2 YFSETQ. V lost 0 bases to trimming and J lost 2 bases, with 16 bases between them. The CDR3 covers 17 residues. Here the CDR3 reads CASSLGRSSYSTDTQYF. The CDR3 coding sequence is TGCGCCAGCAGCTTGGGGCGGTCGTCATATTCCACAGATACGCAGTATTTT.

V is TRBV6-5 and J is TRBJ1-2; D remains unclear. The CDR3 loop spans 13 amino acids. Germline V gene lookup returns CDR1 MNHEY and CDR2 SVGAGI. Trimming shortened V by 2 bases and J by 2 bases, and 6 bases separated the two germline ends. The CDR3 coding sequence is TGTGCCAGCAGTTACGACAAAAACTATGGCTACACCTTC. Translating it yields CASSYDKNYGYTF.

This sequence joins TRBV6-5 and TRBJ2-2, with a tentative D call TRBD2 (5 bases). Per the germline V gene, CDR1 is MNHEY and CDR2 is SVGAGI. The CDR3 spans 15 residues. V shed 5 bases and J shed 1 base, with 11 bases lying between them. The CDR3 is CASSPPGGNTGELFF. In DNA, the CDR3 is TGTGCCAGCAGTCCCCCCGGAGGGAACACCGGGGAGCTGTTTTTT.

The V call is TRBV6-1, the J call TRBJ1-2, with 7 bases aligning to TRBD1. Looked up from germline, CDR1 is MNHNS and CDR2 is SASEGT. This CDR3 has 18 residues. V lost 4 bases and J lost 0; bases outside the gene matches: 14. This CDR3 is CASSVNTQGRASNYGYTF. The DNA of the CDR3 is TGTGCCAGCAGTGTAAACACACAGGGGCGCGCGTCTAACTATGGCTACACCTTC.

This chain connects TRBV6-6 to TRBJ2-1; D might be TRBD2 (6 bases). The CDR3 contains 14 residues. Germline V gene sequence: CDR1 MNHNY, CDR2 SVGAGI (reference sequence). V was shortened by 0 bases and J by 9 bases, with 12 bases between the two germline ends. The CDR3 nucleotides read TGTGCCAGCAGTTACTCGACAGCGGGCATTGAGCAGTTCTTC. Residues: CASSYSTAGIEQFF.

This sequence joins TRBV19 and TRBJ1-1; D ambiguous. The CDR3 loop spans 14 amino acids. CDR1 and CDR2 (germline): LNHDA, SQIVND (reference sequence). V was shortened by 5 bases and J by 4 bases, with 14 bases between the two germline ends. The CDR3 DNA reads as TGTGCCAGTAGTCCTCAGGTGGGCCGCACTGAAGCTTTCTTT. The encoded protein is CASSPQVGRTEAFF.

The V gene is TRBV6-5, the J gene TRBJ1-2; no definite D call. Germline V CDR1 and CDR2: MNHEY, SVGAGI. Between the trimmed V and J ends, which lost 4 bases and 4 bases, there was a span of 4 bases. The CDR3 contains 11 residues. This CDR3 reads CASSSSYGYTF. As DNA, the CDR3 is TGTGCCAGCAGTTCTAGCTATGGCTACACCTTC.

The chain recombines TRBV27 with TRBJ1-5; possible D gene TRBD1, 5 bases. The CDR3 is 16 residues long. Germline V lookup: CDR1 MNHEY, CDR2 SMNVEV (reference sequence). V lost 6 bases, J lost 0 bases, and 15 bases lay in between. The CDR3 nucleotides are TGTGCCAGCAGCCTCTCCCGACAGATTAGCAATCAGCCCCAGCATTTT. This translates into CASSLSRQISNQPQHF.

This sequence joins TRBV5-4 and TRBJ2-7; 14 bases are shared with TRBD2. The germline V gene encodes CDR1 SGHNT and CDR2 YYREEE (reference sequence). Trimming at V came to 4 bases and at J to 2 bases, leaving 8 bases not matched to a gene. The CDR3 has 17 amino acids. CDR3 amino acids: CASSPGLAGARAYEQYF. The CDR3 region has the DNA TGTGCCAGCAGCCCGGGACTAGCGGGAGCCCGCGCCTACGAGCAGTACTTC.

V gene TRBV24-1 combines with J gene TRBJ2-3, with 9 nucleotides matching TRBD1. The CDR3 totals 13 residues. Germline CDR1 and CDR2: KGHDR and SFDVKD. Trimming removed 7 bases from V and 6 bases from J; junction bases left unmatched: 4. CDR3 region: CATRDRGWDTQYF. Written as DNA, the CDR3 is TGTGCCACCAGGGACAGGGGTTGGGATACGCAGTATTTT.

The rearrangement joins TRBV18 to TRBJ2-2; 10 positions match TRBD2. The length of the CDR3 is 17 residues. Germline V gene sequence: CDR1 KGHSH, CDR2 LQKENI. V lost 0 bases, J lost 6 bases, and 7 bases stayed unmatched. CDR3 amino acids: CASSPPASGGAPGELFF. The CDR3 nucleotides are TGTGCCAGCTCACCACCGGCCAGCGGGGGGGCACCCGGGGAGCTGTTTTTT.

The gene calls are TRBV5-6 and TRBJ2-7, with a weak D call TRBD1 (6 bases). CDR1 is SGHDT, CDR2 YYEEEE, per germline. V was pared by 5 bases and J by 2 bases, with 11 bases between. This CDR3 comprises 13 residues. The CDR3 DNA reads TGTGCCAGCAGGATCAGGGGTACCTACGAGCAGTACTTC. Its protein is CASRIRGTYEQYF.

The chain combines TRBV2 with TRBJ1-3; no clear D gene. From germline, CDR1 is SNHLY and CDR2 FYNNEI. This CDR3 is built from 14 residues. The V end lost 7 bases, the J end lost 7 bases, and 17 bases lay between the germline ends. The CDR3 coding sequence is TGTGCCAGCAACTCCCCCGGAGGGTCCAACACCATATATTTT. It codes for CASNSPGGSNTIYF. Together with reference TRBV2 and TRBJ1-3, the CDR3 gives the full variable domain: EPEVTQTPSHQVTQMGQEVILRCVPISNHLYFYWYRQILGQKVEFLVSFYNNEISEKSEIFDDQFSVERPDGSNFTLKIRSTKLEDSAMYFCASNSPGGSNTIYFGEGSWLTVV.

The genes are TRBV5-8 and TRBJ2-2; D perhaps matches TRBD1 (6 bases). The CDR3 runs to 15 residues. The V end lost 0 bases, the J end lost 7 bases, and 13 bases lay between the germline ends. Per the germline V gene, CDR1 is SGHTS and CDR2 is YDEGEE. The CDR3 DNA follows: TGTGCCAGCAGCTTGGTTCAGGGGCTCGGCGGGGAGCTGTTTTTT. Translating it yields CASSLVQGLGGELFF.

This chain uses TRBV5-1 with TRBJ2-4, with TRBD1 matching over 8 bases. V was pared by 4 bases and J by 8 bases, with 8 bases of the junction left unmatched. This CDR3 contains 14 residues. Looked up from germline, CDR1 is SGHRS and CDR2 is YFSETQ. CDR3 sequence reads: CASSVGQGGDIQYF. DNA of the CDR3: TGCGCCAGCAGCGTCGGACAGGGTGGGGACATTCAGTACTTC.

This clone has a handful of counts. The chain joins TRBV27 to TRBJ2-7; tentatively, D is TRBD2 (6 bases). Germline values: CDR1 MNHEY, CDR2 SMNVEV (reference sequence). The CDR3 runs to 14 residues. Trimming cost V 4 bases and J 6 bases, with 16 bases left between them. The CDR3 nucleotides read TGTGCCAGCAGTTGGGGGACTTGGGAAACCGAGCAGTACTTC. It encodes CASSWGTWETEQYF.

V usage is TRBV18 and J usage is TRBJ2-2; tentatively, D is TRBD1 (5 bases). Germline V CDR1 and CDR2: KGHSH, LQKENI. Trimming shortened V by 3 bases and J by 4 bases, and 12 bases separated the two germline ends. The CDR3 covers 15 residues. The CDR3: CASSPPPGSTGELFF. CDR3 nucleotide sequence: TGTGCCAGCTCACCGCCGCCAGGGTCCACCGGGGAGCTGTTTTTT.